This T cell receptor (beta chain) came from a study of T-cell reconstitution after alpha-beta-depleted transplantation in children. For TCRbeta, the library was prepared with unique molecular identifiers. TCRdb independently ran MiXCR on the PCR reads; one entry per CDR3 protein. The profile shows about 410,000 distinct CDR3 sequences, roughly 22% of them singletons. Only a few counts were recorded for this clonotype. Germline V gene lookup returns CDR1 SEHNR and CDR2 FQNEAQ (reference sequence). V lost 1 base and J lost 5; bases outside the gene matches: 8. The CDR3 consists of 16 residues. The TCR originated in a human donor who donated a stem cell graft to a child with acute myeloid leukemia. This chain connects TRBV7-9 to TRBJ1-5; TRBD1 aligns across 7 bases. The starting material was PBMCs from the stem cell graft donor, obtained from the stem cell graft. CDR3 bases: TGTGCCAGCAGCTTAGTGGCAGGGGGATTGGATCAGCCCCAGCATTTT. It specifies CASSLVAGGLDQPQHF.